What follows is one TCR beta chain and its context. RNA amounts of roughly 0.5 to 1 ug underwent reverse transcription with random hexamers. MiXCR, run by TCRdb on the immunoSEQ multiplex PCR reads, gives a single entry per CDR3 protein. The sample records fewer than 250,000 distinct CDR3 sequences, approximately 95% being singletons. V lost 8 bases, J lost 6 bases, and 11 bases lay in between. The CDR3 runs to 12 residues. CDR1 SGHTA and CDR2 FQGNSA come from the germline V gene. These data come from a study of CD8 T cells in Susac syndrome. TEMRA cells were FACS-enriched, unlike CD8+ and CD4+ T cells, which were negatively isolated.

The clonotype comes from a human donor in good health. The chain couples TRBV7-2 to TRBJ1-5; D not resolved. Specimen: CD4+ T cells from PBMCs. The CDR3 is CASQAWAQPQHF. CDR3 nucleotides: TGTGCCAGCCAAGCTTGGGCTCAGCCCCAGCATTTT. The whole variable domain, remainder taken from reference TRBV7-2 and TRBJ1-5, is GAGVSQSPSNKVTEKGKDVELRCDPISGHTALYWYRQSLGQGLEFLIYFQGNSAPDKSGLPSDRFSAERTGGSVSTLTIQRTQQEDSAVYLCASQAWAQPQHFGDGTRLSIL.